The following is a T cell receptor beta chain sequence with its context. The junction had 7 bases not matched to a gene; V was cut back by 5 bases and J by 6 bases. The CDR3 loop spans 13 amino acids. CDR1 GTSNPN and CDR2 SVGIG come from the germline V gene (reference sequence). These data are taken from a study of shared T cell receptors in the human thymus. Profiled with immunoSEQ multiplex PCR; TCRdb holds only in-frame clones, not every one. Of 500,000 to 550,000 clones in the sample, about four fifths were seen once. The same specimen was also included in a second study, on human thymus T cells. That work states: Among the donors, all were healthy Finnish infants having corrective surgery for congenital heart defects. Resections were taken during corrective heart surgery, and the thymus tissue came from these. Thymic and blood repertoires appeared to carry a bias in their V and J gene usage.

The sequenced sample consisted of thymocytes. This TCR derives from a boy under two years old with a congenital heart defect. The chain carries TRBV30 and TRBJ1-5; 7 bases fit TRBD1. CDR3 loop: CAWGRGRGQPQHF. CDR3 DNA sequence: TGTGCCTGGGGAAGGGGGCGCGGTCAGCCCCAGCATTTT.